This TCR beta chain was identified in a study of blood T cell repertoires in COVID-19. Whole-study context: The United States, Italy and Spain were the sources of the acute and convalescent COVID-19 samples. PBMCs, B-cell-depleted T cells, or T cells were the source of the cDNA or gDNA that made up the material.

In the original workflow: Counts of nucleated cells, estimated from reference gene primer amplification, were obtained. Measured with immunoSEQ multiplex PCR; TCRdb has only the in-frame clones, and not every one. The V and J calls and the clone size are those of that table, but D and trimming were determined from the DNA. The sample has fewer than 300,000 clones; about 76% are singletons. The V gene's germline CDR1 is MNHEY and CDR2 SVGAGI. The CDR3 sequence is 14 residues long. J lost 5 bases, V lost 10 bases, and 9 bases had no gene match. This TCR derives from a woman between 55 and 75 years old with active or convalescent COVID-19. The sample comprised peripheral blood. J is TRBJ2-3 and V is TRBV6-5, with TRBD1 identical over 10 bases. The CDR3 here is CATQQTGGQDTQYF. CDR3 sequence (DNA): TGTGCCACCCAACAGACAGGGGGCCAAGATACGCAGTATTTT.